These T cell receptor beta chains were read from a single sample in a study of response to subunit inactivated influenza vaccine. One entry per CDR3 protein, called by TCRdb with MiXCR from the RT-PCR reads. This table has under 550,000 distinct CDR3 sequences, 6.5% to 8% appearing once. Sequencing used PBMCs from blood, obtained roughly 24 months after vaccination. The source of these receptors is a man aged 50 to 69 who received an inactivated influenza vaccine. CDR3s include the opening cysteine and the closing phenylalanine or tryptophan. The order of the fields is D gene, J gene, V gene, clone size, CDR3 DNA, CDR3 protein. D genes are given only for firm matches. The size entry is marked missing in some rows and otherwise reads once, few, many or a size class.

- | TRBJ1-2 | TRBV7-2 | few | TGTGCCAGCAGGGAGGAGTTGTCTAACTATGGCTACACCTTC | CASREELSNYGYTF
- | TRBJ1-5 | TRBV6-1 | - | TGTGCCAGCAGTCAAATGAAAGGGCAGCCCCAGCATTTT | CASSQMKGQPQHF
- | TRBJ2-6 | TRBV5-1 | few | TGCGCCAGCAGCTTGATGGGTTTGGGGGCCGGGGCCAACGTCCTGACTTTC | CASSLMGLGAGANVLTF
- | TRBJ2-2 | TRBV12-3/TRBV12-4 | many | TGTGCCAGCAGTTTACAGGGAGTCACCGGGGAGCTGTTTTTT | CASSLQGVTGELFF
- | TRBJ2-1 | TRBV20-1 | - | TGCAGTGCTAGAGATCGGCAGGGTTGGAATGAGCAGTTCTTC | CSARDRQGWNEQFF
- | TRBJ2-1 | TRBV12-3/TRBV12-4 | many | TGTGCCACCTTTCTGGGGGGCCAAAGCTCCTACAATGAGCAGTTCTTC | CATFLGGQSSYNEQFF
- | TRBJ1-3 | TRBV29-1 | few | TGCAGCGTTGGGACAGATGGAAACACCATATATTTT | CSVGTDGNTIYF
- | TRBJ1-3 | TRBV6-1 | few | TGTGCCAGCAGTGCACACCACTCTGGAAACACCATATATTTT | CASSAHHSGNTIYF
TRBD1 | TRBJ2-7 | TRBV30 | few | TGTGCCTGGAGTGGAGGGGGACAGGTTGTCTCCTACGAGCAGTACTTC | CAWSGGGQVVSYEQYF
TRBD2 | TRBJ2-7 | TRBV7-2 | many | TGTGCCAGCAGCTCTGGCGCCGGGACTAGATACTACGAGCAGTACTTC | CASSSGAGTRYYEQYF
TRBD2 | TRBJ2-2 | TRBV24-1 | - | TGTGCCACCAGCATAGCGGGAGGGCCGGTCGGGGAGCTGTTTTTT | CATSIAGGPVGELFF
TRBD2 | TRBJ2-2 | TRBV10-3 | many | TGTGCCATCAGGACCGTCGACGGGAGGGCCTGGGACACCGGGGAGCTGTTTTTT | CAIRTVDGRAWDTGELFF
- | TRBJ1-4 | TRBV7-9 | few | TGTGCCAGCAGCTTTCGTCAGAATAATGAAAAACTGTTTTTT | CASSFRQNNEKLFF
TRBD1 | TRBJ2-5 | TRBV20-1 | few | TGCAGTGCTAGTGCTCCGGGACAGGGGGTGGAGACCCAGTACTTC | CSASAPGQGVETQYF
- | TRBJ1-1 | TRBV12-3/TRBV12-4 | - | TGTGCCAGCAGTAAACGACAGCTGAACACTGAAGCTTTCTTT | CASSKRQLNTEAFF
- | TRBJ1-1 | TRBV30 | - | TGTGCCTGGAGTGTCACAATGAACACTGAAGCTTTCTTT | CAWSVTMNTEAFF
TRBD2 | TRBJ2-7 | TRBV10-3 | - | TGTGCCATCAGTGAGTCGGAGCGGGGGTCCCCCTACGAGCAGTACTTC | CAISESERGSPYEQYF
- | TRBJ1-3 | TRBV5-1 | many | TGCGCCAGCAGCTTGGGTCAGGGCACTGGAAACACCATATATTTT | CASSLGQGTGNTIYF
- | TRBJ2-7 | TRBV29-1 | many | TGCAGCGTTGAAAAAGGGGTTGAGCAGTACTTC | CSVEKGVEQYF
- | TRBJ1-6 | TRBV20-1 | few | TGCAGTGCTACTGACGGGACCCTCGGCATTTCACCCCTCCACTTT | CSATDGTLGISPLHF
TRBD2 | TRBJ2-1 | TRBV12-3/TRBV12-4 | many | TGTGCCAGCAGTTTAGAGTCGGCGGGAGGGTACCTTGAGCAGTTCTTC | CASSLESAGGYLEQFF
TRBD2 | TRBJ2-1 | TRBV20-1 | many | TGCAGTGCCCCAGGGGGGCTAGCGGGGGGGCGCTCCTACAATGAGCAGTTCTTC | CSAPGGLAGGRSYNEQFF